Presented here are 23 T cell receptor beta chains from one specimen sequenced in a study of T cells in localized non-small cell lung cancer. Libraries were prepared by immunoSEQ multiplex PCR; TCRdb keeps only in-frame clonotypes and omits some of them. The sample includes 52,000 or so clones, over 80% seen only once; the top ten take approximately 18%. The sequencing used peripheral blood mononuclear cells, collected before any cancer treatment. These receptors were obtained from a man aged 35 to 69 with stage III lung adenocarcinoma.

The rearrangement joins TRBV4-2 to TRBJ1-4; TRBD1 matches 7 bases. The CDR3 runs to 14 residues. V dropped 6 bases and J dropped 8; count of bases not matched to a gene: 9. Germline assignment: CDR1 LGHNA and CDR2 YNFKEQ. This chain's CDR3 is CASSPGTAKEKLFF. The CDR3 DNA reads as TGTGCCAGCAGTCCCGGGACAGCCAAAGAAAAACTGTTTTTT.

The V call is TRBV19, the J call TRBJ1-2; 9 nucleotides line up with TRBD1. CDR3 length equals 13 residues. V dropped 6 bases and J dropped 6; count of bases not matched to a gene: 5. Germline V gene data show CDR1 as LNHDA and CDR2 as SQIVND (reference sequence). The CDR3 loop reads CASSRGQGNGYTF. For the CDR3, the DNA is TGTGCCAGTAGCCGAGGACAGGGGAATGGCTACACCTTC.

The rearrangement joins TRBV2 to TRBJ2-2, with 10 bases lining up with TRBD1. The germline V gene encodes CDR1 SNHLY and CDR2 FYNNEI. V shed 6 bases, J shed 3 bases, and the junction held 1 base outside the gene matches. The CDR3 has 14 residues. The CDR3 DNA is TGTGCCAGCAGGGGGACAGGGGACACCGGGGAGCTGTTTTTT. Its protein product is CASRGTGDTGELFF. Using reference TRBV2 and TRBJ2-2 for the parts outside the CDR3, the full variable domain is EPEVTQTPSHQVTQMGQEVILRCVPISNHLYFYWYRQILGQKVEFLVSFYNNEISEKSEIFDDQFSVERPDGSNFTLKIRSTKLEDSAMYFCASRGTGDTGELFFGEGSRLTVL.

V gene TRBV11-3 combines with J gene TRBJ1-5; no firm D call. Trimming took 4 bases from V and 4 from J, leaving 8 bases between them. Germline V gene sequence: CDR1 SGHNT, CDR2 YENEEA. The CDR3 consists of 13 residues. This chain's CDR3 is CASSSTQNQPQHF. The CDR3 bases are TGTGCCAGCAGCTCGACGCAAAATCAGCCCCAGCATTTT. The whole variable domain, remainder taken from reference TRBV11-3 and TRBJ1-5, is EAGVVQSPRYKIIEKKQPVAFWCNPISGHNTLYWYLQNLGQGPELLIRYENEEAVDDSQLPKDRFSAERLKGVDSTLKIQPAELGDSAVYLCASSSTQNQPQHFGDGTRLSIL.

This clone was counted once. The rearrangement links TRBV7-9 to TRBJ2-5; tentative D call: TRBD1 (6 bases). This CDR3 contains 14 residues. V was cut by 3 bases and J by 5 bases, with 13 bases left in between. CDR1 and CDR2 (germline): SEHNR, FQNEAQ (reference sequence). CDR3 amino acids: CASSFRQAAETQYF. The CDR3 DNA reads TGTGCCAGCAGCTTCAGACAGGCGGCGGAGACCCAGTACTTC.

In its sample, this clone was seen a few times. The chain links TRBV11-2 to TRBJ1-2; 7 nucleotides match TRBD1. Losses at the gene ends were 5 bases for V and 3 bases for J; bases not matched to a gene: 9. The CDR3 loop spans 15 amino acids. The germline CDR1 and CDR2 sequences are SGHAT and FQNNGV. The CDR3 loop reads CASSPGQAFYYGYTF. The CDR3 DNA sequence: TGTGCCAGCAGCCCTGGACAGGCGTTTTACTATGGCTACACCTTC.

The gene calls are TRBV5-1 and TRBJ1-4, with TRBD1 as a possible D gene (5 bases). Trimming stripped 0 bases from V and 3 bases from J, with 15 bases between. From germline, CDR1 is SGHRS and CDR2 YFSETQ. This CDR3 spans 17 amino acids. CDR3: CASSLGAGGGSNEKLFF. The DNA of the CDR3 is TGCGCCAGCAGCTTGGGGGCCGGCGGGGGATCTAATGAAAAACTGTTTTTT.

The V call is TRBV27, the J call TRBJ1-5; TRBD1 matches at 8 bases. Germline V CDR1 and CDR2: MNHEY, SMNVEV (reference sequence). Trimming cost V 8 bases and J 4 bases; bases outside gene matches: 7. The CDR3 spans 14 residues. CDR3 sequence reads: CASRLGQANQPQHF. For the CDR3, the DNA is TGTGCCAGCCGCTTGGGACAGGCGAATCAGCCCCAGCATTTT.

The chain recombines TRBV5-6 with TRBJ1-4; D is ambiguous. Trimming took off 0 bases at V and 6 bases at J, with 6 bases between the two ends. Germline V gene sequence: CDR1 SGHDT, CDR2 YYEEEE. This CDR3 region has 13 residues. The CDR3 here is CASSLGADEKLFF. The CDR3 nucleotides read TGTGCCAGCAGCTTGGGGGCTGATGAAAAACTGTTTTTT.

The rearrangement uses TRBV30 and TRBJ2-7, with a possible D match to TRBD2 (5 bases). CDR1 and CDR2 from the germline V gene are GTSNPN and SVGIG (reference sequence). Trimming removed 3 bases from V and 0 bases from J, with 9 bases in between. There are 13 residues in the CDR3. CDR3 DNA: TGTGCCTGGAGGATAGCGTCCTCCTACGAGCAGTACTTC. Residues: CAWRIASSYEQYF. Complete variable domain (other parts from reference TRBV30 and TRBJ2-7): SQTIHQWPATLVQPVGSPLSLECTVEGTSNPNLYWYRQAAGRGLQLLFYSVGIGQISSEVPQNLSASRPQDRQFILSSKKLLLSDSGFYLCAWRIASSYEQYFGPGTRLTVT.

This clone has just a few counts. CDR3 protein: CASSLGQVESPLHF. The CDR3 DNA is TGCGCCAGCAGCCTGGGACAGGTGGAATCACCCCTCCACTTT. This chain uses TRBV5-1 with TRBJ1-6; 8 bases match TRBD1. The CDR3 extends over 14 amino acids. Germline CDR1 is SGHRS and CDR2 is YFSETQ. Germline trimming cut 4 bases from V and 10 bases from J; bases unmatched to any gene: 7. Together with reference TRBV5-1 and TRBJ1-6, the CDR3 gives the full variable domain: KAGVTQTPRYLIKTRGQQVTLSCSPISGHRSVSWYQQTPGQGLQFLFEYFSETQRNKGNFPGRFSGRQFSNSRSEMNVSTLELGDSALYLCASSLGQVESPLHFGNGTRLTVT.

The CDR3 DNA reads as TGTGCCTGGAGCAGCGGGGCCCAGTACTTC. It specifies CAWSSGAQYF. The gene calls are TRBV30 and TRBJ2-5; 7 bases are a match to TRBD2. CDR1 is GTSNPN and CDR2 is SVGIG in the germline V gene (reference sequence). The CDR3 is 10 residues long. V was clipped by 3 bases and J by 9 bases; unmatched bases: 1.

The V gene is TRBV28, the J gene TRBJ1-5, with 8 bases aligning to TRBD1. CDR1 and CDR2 (germline): MDHEN, SYDVKM. Unmatched junction bases numbered 10, after V lost 7 bases and J lost 5 bases. This CDR3 region has 15 residues. CDR3 residues: CASTPGQGADQPQHF. The CDR3, as DNA: TGTGCCAGCACTCCCGGGCAGGGGGCCGATCAGCCCCAGCATTTT.

The chain employs TRBV7-2 and TRBJ1-1, with D possibly matching TRBD1 (6 bases). The V end lost 5 bases, the J end lost 2 bases, and 21 bases lay between the germline ends. The CDR3 runs to 17 residues. Germline assignment: CDR1 SGHTA and CDR2 FQGNSA. This chain's CDR3 is CASSPPPNDRFNTEAFF. The CDR3 region has the DNA TGTGCCAGCAGCCCCCCGCCCAACGACAGGTTCAACACTGAAGCTTTCTTT.

In its sample, this clone was seen a few times. Other nucleotide sequences from this sample produce the same CDR3. This chain uses TRBV18 with TRBJ1-1; D may be TRBD1 (5 bases). Per germline, CDR1 KGHSH and CDR2 LQKENI. This CDR3 has 13 amino acids. V was clipped by 3 bases and J by 1 base, with 6 bases between them. The CDR3 loop reads CASSPTENTEAFF. The CDR3 region has the DNA TGTGCCAGCTCACCGACAGAGAACACTGAAGCTTTCTTT.

The chain combines TRBV9 with TRBJ1-6; no firm D call. Germline assignment: CDR1 SGDLS and CDR2 YYNGEE. Trimming removed 2 bases at V and 9 bases at J, with 6 bases between. The CDR3 covers 12 residues. The CDR3 here is CASSVASSPLHF. CDR3 sequence (DNA): TGTGCCAGCAGCGTCGCGAGTTCACCCCTCCACTTT.

This chain joins TRBV4-3 and TRBJ2-3, with D perhaps TRBD2 (7 bases). The CDR3 has 13 residues. The V and J ends lost 9 bases and 4 bases respectively, with 14 bases between them. CDR1 LGHNA and CDR2 YSLEER come from the germline V gene. The CDR3 spells CASRGAGADTQYF. The CDR3 nucleotides read TGCGCCAGTCGGGGGGCCGGAGCAGATACGCAGTATTTT.

This clone showed up just a few times. The chain uses TRBV11-2 and TRBJ1-2; no clear D. The CDR3 spans 13 residues. Germline CDR1 is SGHAT and CDR2 is FQNNGV. Deletions cut 0 bases from V and 8 bases from J, with 10 bases between. The CDR3 DNA reads TGTGCCAGCAGCTTAGATCCCGTCCGGGGCTACACCTTC. Protein: CASSLDPVRGYTF.

V and J are TRBV6-1 and TRBJ2-7; 9 bases agree with TRBD1. The length of the CDR3 is 14 residues. Looked up from germline, CDR1 is MNHNS and CDR2 is SASEGT. V lost 7 bases to trimming and J lost 4 bases; unmatched junction nucleotides: 8. CDR3: CASMPGQGMYEQYF. DNA for the CDR3: TGTGCCAGCATGCCGGGACAGGGTATGTACGAGCAGTACTTC.

V usage is TRBV7-9 and J usage is TRBJ1-5; 7 positions match TRBD1. The V gene end was trimmed by 5 bases and the J gene end by 4 bases; junction bases not matched to a gene: 2. Germline assignment: CDR1 SEHNR and CDR2 FQNEAQ (reference sequence). CDR3 length equals 13 residues. CDR3 region: CASSLQGNQPQHF. CDR3 coding DNA: TGTGCCAGCAGCCTACAGGGGAATCAGCCCCAGCATTTT.

V gene TRBV9 combines with J gene TRBJ2-3; possibly TRBD1 or TRBD2 for D (6 bases each). The CDR3 consists of 16 residues. Germline CDR1 reads SGDLS; CDR2 reads YYNGEE. V gave up 0 bases and J gave up 0 bases, with 11 bases separating them. The CDR3 DNA reads as TGTGCCAGCAGCGTAGGGACGGGGGCTAGCACAGATACGCAGTATTTT. This translates into CASSVGTGASTDTQYF.

The chain joins TRBV19 to TRBJ1-3; D unresolved. With 4 bases removed from V and 0 bases from J, the gap between germline ends came to 10 bases. In germline, CDR1 is LNHDA, CDR2 SQIVND (reference sequence). This CDR3 has 15 amino acids. As DNA, the CDR3 is TGTGCCAGTAGTAACCGCCCGAGCTCTGGAAACACCATATATTTT. It is translated as CASSNRPSSGNTIYF.

The gene calls are TRBV23-1 and TRBJ2-3, with a weak D call TRBD1 (5 bases). TRBV23-1 is given ORF status, its function remaining uncertain. The CDR3 is 16 residues long. Trimming took off 8 bases at V and 0 bases at J, with 18 bases between the two ends. The CDR3 coding sequence is TGCGCCAGCCTCAGTCACAAACAGGATAGCACAGATACGCAGTATTTT. This codes for CASLSHKQDSTDTQYF.